One and the same sample provided the 10 T cell receptor beta chains below, sequenced in a study of control samples from healthy donors and cancer patients. Produced via immunoSEQ multiplex PCR; TCRdb's table is partial and in-frame only. The repertoire consists of 150,000 to 200,000 clones, with roughly 90% occurring once and the leading ten covering around 13%. The specimen was blood. The receptors stem from a man younger than 45 in good health.

This clone showed up just once. The chain combines TRBV7-9 with TRBJ2-2; D is undetermined. This CDR3 is built from 15 residues. Germline assignment: CDR1 SEHNR and CDR2 FQNEAQ (reference sequence). V lost 8 bases to trimming and J lost 0 bases, with 13 bases between them. CDR3 protein: CASWSVSSNTGELFF. The CDR3 DNA follows: TGTGCCAGCTGGAGCGTATCGTCGAACACCGGGGAGCTGTTTTTT.

The V call is TRBV18, the J call TRBJ1-1; possibly TRBD1 for D (5 bases). The germline CDR1 and CDR2 sequences are KGHSH and LQKENI. The CDR3 loop spans 15 amino acids. V lost 4 bases to trimming and J lost 8 bases, with 20 bases between them. In nucleotides, the CDR3 is TGTGCCAGCTCACTCGACACCTTGGGACGGACCGAAGCTTTCTTT. Its translation is CASSLDTLGRTEAFF.

This clone was picked up one time. J is TRBJ2-2 and V is TRBV9; TRBD1 aligns across 8 bases. Per germline, CDR1 SGDLS and CDR2 YYNGEE. The V segment lost 0 bases and the J segment 5 bases; nucleotides outside the gene matches: 6. This CDR3 has 16 amino acids. CDR3 amino acids: CASSVDANRGTGELFF. CDR3 sequence (DNA): TGTGCCAGCAGCGTAGATGCGAACAGGGGGACCGGGGAGCTGTTTTTT.

The CDR3: CASSPASKNTEAFF. CDR3 in DNA: TGTGCCAGCTCACCGGCCAGTAAGAACACTGAAGCTTTCTTT. The rearrangement joins TRBV18 to TRBJ1-1, with D hard to call. The germline gives CDR1 KGHSH, CDR2 LQKENI. With 3 bases removed from V and 1 base from J, the gap between germline ends came to 9 bases. The CDR3 loop spans 14 amino acids.

This clone occurred once. This chain joins TRBV28 and TRBJ2-2, with D maybe TRBD1 (5 bases). The CDR3 is 14 amino acids. The germline V and J ends were trimmed by 7 bases and 4 bases, with 13 bases remaining between them. Looked up from germline, CDR1 is MDHEN and CDR2 is SYDVKM. The CDR3 sequence is CASKAGQFTGELFF. The DNA for the CDR3 is TGTGCCAGCAAGGCAGGGCAGTTCACCGGGGAGCTGTTTTTT. The full variable domain, rest sourced from reference TRBV28 and TRBJ2-2, is DVKVTQSSRYLVKRTGEKVFLECVQDMDHENMFWYRQDPGLGLRLIYFSYDVKMKEKGDIPEGYSVSREKKERFSLILESASTNQTSMYLCASKAGQFTGELFFGEGSRLTVL.

The J gene is TRBJ2-1, the V gene TRBV19; the D gene could be TRBD1 or TRBD2 (5 bases each). Per germline, CDR1 LNHDA and CDR2 SQIVND (reference sequence). The germline V and J ends were trimmed by 5 bases and 8 bases, with 19 bases remaining between them. This CDR3 spans 15 amino acids. In DNA, the CDR3 is TGTGCCAGTAGTGTTGCCGGGACCGTAGGCTATGAGCAGTTCTTC. Its protein is CASSVAGTVGYEQFF.

J is TRBJ1-3 and V is TRBV11-2; D remains unclear. Germline V lookup: CDR1 SGHAT, CDR2 FQNNGV. CDR3 size: 13 residues. Trimming stripped 1 base from V and 1 base from J, with 2 bases between. The CDR3 bases are TGTGCCAGCAGCTTAGGTTCTGGAAACACCATATATTTT. This gives the protein CASSLGSGNTIYF.

The chain couples TRBV18 to TRBJ1-2, with 7 nucleotides matching TRBD1. V shed 3 bases, J shed 11 bases, and the junction held 15 bases outside the gene matches. The CDR3 contains 15 residues. CDR1 and CDR2 from the germline V gene are KGHSH and LQKENI. The CDR3 spells CASSPRQGTQEEYTF. CDR3 nucleotides: TGTGCCAGCTCACCTCGACAGGGAACCCAGGAGGAATACACCTTC. Based on the CDR3 plus reference TRBV18 and TRBJ1-2, the full variable domain is NAGVMQNPRHLVRRRGQEARLRCSPMKGHSHVYWYRQLPEEGLKFMVYLQKENIIDESGMPKERFSAEFPKEGPSILRIQQVVRGDSAAYFCASSPRQGTQEEYTFGSGTRLTVV.

This rearrangement joins TRBV4-2 to TRBJ1-2, with no clear D. V lost 0 bases and J 4 bases, leaving 12 bases between the germline ends. From germline, CDR1 is LGHNA and CDR2 YNFKEQ. The CDR3 is 15 residues long. CDR3 nucleotide sequence: TGTGCCAGCAGCCAAGATCGAAGTAGAGGCTATGGCTACACCTTC. Translating it yields CASSQDRSRGYGYTF.

This chain links TRBV18 with TRBJ1-1; no reliable D call. V shed 2 bases and J shed 6 bases, with 10 bases lying between them. Germline values: CDR1 KGHSH, CDR2 LQKENI. This CDR3 comprises 13 residues. CDR3 loop: CASSPVRDPEAFF. The CDR3 DNA follows: TGTGCCAGCTCACCAGTGAGGGATCCTGAAGCTTTCTTT. The full variable domain, in which reference TRBV18 and TRBJ1-1 provide the parts outside the CDR3, is NAGVMQNPRHLVRRRGQEARLRCSPMKGHSHVYWYRQLPEEGLKFMVYLQKENIIDESGMPKERFSAEFPKEGPSILRIQQVVRGDSAAYFCASSPVRDPEAFFGQGTRLTVV.